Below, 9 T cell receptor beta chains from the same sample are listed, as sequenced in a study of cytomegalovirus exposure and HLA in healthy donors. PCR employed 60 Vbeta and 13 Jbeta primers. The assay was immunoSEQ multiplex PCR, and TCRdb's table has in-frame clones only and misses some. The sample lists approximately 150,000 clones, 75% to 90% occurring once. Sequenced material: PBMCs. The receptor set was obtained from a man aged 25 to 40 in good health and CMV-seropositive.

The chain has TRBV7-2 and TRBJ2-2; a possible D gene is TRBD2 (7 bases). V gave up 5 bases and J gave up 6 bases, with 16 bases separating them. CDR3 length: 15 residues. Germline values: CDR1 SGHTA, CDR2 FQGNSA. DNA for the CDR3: TGTGCCAGCAGCAAAGAGGGGGGGCTCTCCGGGGAGCTGTTTTTT. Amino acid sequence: CASSKEGGLSGELFF.

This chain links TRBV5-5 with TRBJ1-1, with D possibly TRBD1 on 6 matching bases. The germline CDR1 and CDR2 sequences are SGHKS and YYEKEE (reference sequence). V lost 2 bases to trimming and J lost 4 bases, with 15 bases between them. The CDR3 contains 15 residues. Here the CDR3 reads CASSFLRGVGTEAFF. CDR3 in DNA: TGTGCCAGCAGCTTTCTCAGGGGCGTGGGCACTGAAGCTTTCTTT. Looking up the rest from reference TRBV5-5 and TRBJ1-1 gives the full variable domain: DAGVTQSPTHLIKTRGQQVTLRCSPISGHKSVSWYQQVLGQGPQFIFQYYEKEERGRGNFPDRFSARQFPNYSSELNVNALLLGDSALYLCASSFLRGVGTEAFFGQGTRLTVV.

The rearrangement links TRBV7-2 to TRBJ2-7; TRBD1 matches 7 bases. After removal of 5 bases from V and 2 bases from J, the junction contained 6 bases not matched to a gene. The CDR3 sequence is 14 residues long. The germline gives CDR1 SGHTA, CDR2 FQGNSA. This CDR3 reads CASSIDRVPYEQYF. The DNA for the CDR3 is TGTGCCAGCAGCATCGACAGGGTTCCCTACGAGCAGTACTTC.

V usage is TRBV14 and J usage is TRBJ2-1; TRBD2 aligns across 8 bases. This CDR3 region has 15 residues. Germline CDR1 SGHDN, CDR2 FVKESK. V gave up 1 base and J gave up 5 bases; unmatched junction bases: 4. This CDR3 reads CASSQAGTRNNEQFF. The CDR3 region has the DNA TGTGCCAGCAGCCAAGCTGGGACTAGAAACAATGAGCAGTTCTTC.

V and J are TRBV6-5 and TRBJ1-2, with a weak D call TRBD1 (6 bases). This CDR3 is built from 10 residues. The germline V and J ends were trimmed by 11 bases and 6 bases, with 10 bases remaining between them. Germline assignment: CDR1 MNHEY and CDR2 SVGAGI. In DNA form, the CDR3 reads TGTGCCTCGAGGGGGAATGGCTACACCTTC. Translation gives CASRGNGYTF.

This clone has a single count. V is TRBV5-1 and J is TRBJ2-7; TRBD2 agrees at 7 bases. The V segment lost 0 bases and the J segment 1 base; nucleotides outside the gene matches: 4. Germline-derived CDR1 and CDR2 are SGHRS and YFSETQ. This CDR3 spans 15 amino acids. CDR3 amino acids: CASSLDGRPSYEQYF. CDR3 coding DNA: TGCGCCAGCAGCTTGGACGGGAGGCCTTCCTACGAGCAGTACTTC.

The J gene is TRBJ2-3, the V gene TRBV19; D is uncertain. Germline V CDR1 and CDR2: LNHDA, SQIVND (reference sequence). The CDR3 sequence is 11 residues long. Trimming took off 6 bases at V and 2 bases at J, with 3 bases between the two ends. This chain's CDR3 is CASSNTDTQYF. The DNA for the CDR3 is TGTGCCAGTAGCAACACAGATACGCAGTATTTT.

In DNA, the CDR3 is TGTGCCAGCAACAAACCCCGGGACAGGGGACTAGATACCTACGAGCAGTACTTC. Translation: CASNKPRDRGLDTYEQYF. This rearrangement joins TRBV28 to TRBJ2-7; 10 nucleotides align to TRBD1. With 7 bases clipped from V and 2 bases from J, the junction kept 17 bases outside the gene matches. Germline CDR1 is MDHEN and CDR2 is SYDVKM. This CDR3 contains 18 residues.

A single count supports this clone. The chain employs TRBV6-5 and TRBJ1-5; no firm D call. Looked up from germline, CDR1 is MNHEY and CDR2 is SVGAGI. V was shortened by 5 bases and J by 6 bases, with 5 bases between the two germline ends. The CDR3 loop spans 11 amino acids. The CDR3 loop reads CASSVSQPQHF. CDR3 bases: TGTGCCAGCAGTGTTAGTCAGCCCCAGCATTTT.